This T cell receptor (beta chain) was found in a study of blood T cell repertoires in COVID-19. This CDR3 is built from 15 residues. From germline, CDR1 is GTSNPN and CDR2 SVGIG (reference sequence). J gave up 10 bases and V 5 bases, and 9 bases lay outside the gene matches. The repertoire was sequenced with immunoSEQ multiplex PCR; TCRdb's copy has only in-frame clones and lacks some. The sample lists under 300,000 clones; around 93% were seen once. This clonotype was obtained from a human donor in a cohort exposed to, infected with or recovered from COVID-19 (not recorded which). The donor label of this sample is uncertain. Input material: PBMCs or T cells enriched from blood (not recorded which). The chain is built from TRBV30 and TRBJ2-2; TRBD2 agrees at 14 bases. The CDR3 here is CAWRRLAGGPPELFF. CDR3 DNA: TGTGCCTGGCGCCGACTAGCGGGGGGGCCGCCGGAGCTGTTTTTT.